This T cell receptor (beta chain) was recorded in a study of B cell selection in AIRE deficiency. Study-level findings and limits: About 30.6% of healthy-shared Treg TCRbeta sequences appeared in patient Tconv cells. With only TCRbeta sequenced, approximately 37% of shared healthy Treg sequences overlapped Tconv.

In the case of this clone: Its antigen is not identified.

Germline lookup yields CDR1 SGHKS and CDR2 YYEKEE (reference sequence). V was clipped by 2 bases and J by 2 bases, with 7 bases between them. This CDR3 spans 13 amino acids. TCRdb keeps only in-frame clones here, not all; method: immunoSEQ multiplex PCR. The table lists fewer than 30,000 clones, roughly 95% of them singletons. The sorted conventional CD4 T cells were gated as CD4+CD127+. Control samples were from healthy, unrelated donors. The rearrangement uses TRBV5-5 and TRBJ2-5; D is undetermined. This clonotype was sampled from a human donor in good health. Sequenced input: CD4+CD127+ conventional T cells sorted from PBMCs. The CDR3 DNA reads TGTGCCAGCAGCTTAACACTACAAGAGACCCAGTACTTC. Amino acids: CASSLTLQETQYF. Full variable domain (outside the CDR3, taken from reference TRBV5-5 and TRBJ2-5): DAGVTQSPTHLIKTRGQQVTLRCSPISGHKSVSWYQQVLGQGPQFIFQYYEKEERGRGNFPDRFSARQFPNYSSELNVNALLLGDSALYLCASSLTLQETQYFGPGTRLLVL.